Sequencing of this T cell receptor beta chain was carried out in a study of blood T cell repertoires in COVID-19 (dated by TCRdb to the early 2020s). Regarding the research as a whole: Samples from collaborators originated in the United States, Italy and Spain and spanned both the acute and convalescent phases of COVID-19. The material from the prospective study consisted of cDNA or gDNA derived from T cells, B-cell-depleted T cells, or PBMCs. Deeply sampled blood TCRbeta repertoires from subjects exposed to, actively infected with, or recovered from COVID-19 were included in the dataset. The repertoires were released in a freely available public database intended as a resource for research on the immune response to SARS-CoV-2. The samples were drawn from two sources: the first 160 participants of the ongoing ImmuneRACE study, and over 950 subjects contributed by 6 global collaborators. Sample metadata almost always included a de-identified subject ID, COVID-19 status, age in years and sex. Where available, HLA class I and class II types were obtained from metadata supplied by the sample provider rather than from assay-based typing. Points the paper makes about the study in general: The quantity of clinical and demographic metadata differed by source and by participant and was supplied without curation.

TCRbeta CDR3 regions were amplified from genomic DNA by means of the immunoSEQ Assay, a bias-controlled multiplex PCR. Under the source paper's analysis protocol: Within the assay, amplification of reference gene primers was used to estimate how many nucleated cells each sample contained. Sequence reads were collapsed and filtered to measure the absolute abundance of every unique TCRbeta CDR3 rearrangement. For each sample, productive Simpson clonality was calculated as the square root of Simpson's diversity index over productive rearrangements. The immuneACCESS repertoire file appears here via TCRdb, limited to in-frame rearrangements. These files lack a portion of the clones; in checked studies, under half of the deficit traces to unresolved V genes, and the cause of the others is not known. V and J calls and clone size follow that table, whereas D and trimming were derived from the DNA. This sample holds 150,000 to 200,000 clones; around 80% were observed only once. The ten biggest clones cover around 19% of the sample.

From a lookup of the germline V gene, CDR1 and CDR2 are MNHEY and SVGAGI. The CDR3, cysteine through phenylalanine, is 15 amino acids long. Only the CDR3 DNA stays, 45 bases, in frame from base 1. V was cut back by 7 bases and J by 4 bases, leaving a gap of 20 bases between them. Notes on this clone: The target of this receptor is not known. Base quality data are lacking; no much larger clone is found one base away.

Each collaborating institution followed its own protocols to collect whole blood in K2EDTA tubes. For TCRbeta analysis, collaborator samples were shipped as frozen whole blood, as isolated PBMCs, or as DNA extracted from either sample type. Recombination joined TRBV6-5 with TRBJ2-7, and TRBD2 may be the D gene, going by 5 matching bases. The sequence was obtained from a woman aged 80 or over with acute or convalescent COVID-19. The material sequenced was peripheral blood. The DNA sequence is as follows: TGTGCCAGCAAGGCTGAGGGCTATATAAGTTACGAGCAGTACTTC. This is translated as CASKAEGYISYEQYF.